These 20 T cell receptor beta chains originate from one sample sequenced in a study of T cell repertoires in cytomegalovirus infection. TCRdb used MiXCR to reprocess the reads, holding one entry per CDR3 protein. The table lists around 530,000 distinct CDR3 sequences, around 27% of them singletons. The sample was PBMCs. The receptor set was obtained from a human donor in good health (CMV status not recorded). Some clones in this sample may be carry-over from other donors' samples.

This clonotype was counted a few times. This rearrangement joins TRBV12-3 or TRBV12-4 to TRBJ1-2; D is perhaps TRBD1 (6 bases). Trimming took 5 bases from V and 8 from J, leaving 18 bases between them. The CDR3 is 14 amino acids. Written as DNA, the CDR3 is TGTGCCAGCAGTGCCTTACAGGGATTGCGAGGCTACACCTTC. As protein: CASSALQGLRGYTF.

V usage is TRBV19 and J usage is TRBJ2-3, with 10 bases that match TRBD1. Germline CDR1 LNHDA, CDR2 SQIVND (reference sequence). Trimming cost V 6 bases and J 2 bases; bases outside gene matches: 5. The CDR3 is made up of 15 amino acids. Here the CDR3 DNA reads TGTGCCAGTAGCCAAGGACAGGGGGTCACAGATACGCAGTATTTT. This gives the protein CASSQGQGVTDTQYF.

The V gene is TRBV5-8, the J gene TRBJ2-1; 9 nucleotides align to TRBD2. This CDR3 is 15 amino acids long. From germline, CDR1 is SGHTS and CDR2 YDEGEE. V shed 4 bases and J 9 bases; nucleotides not matched to a gene: 11. Written as DNA, the CDR3 is TGTGCCAGCAGCCTGGGACGGCGGGAGGGGTCTGAGCAGTTCTTC. Protein: CASSLGRREGSEQFF.

This sequence joins TRBV29-1 and TRBJ2-7; 14 bases align to TRBD2. CDR3 length: 15 amino acids. V gave up 0 bases and J gave up 5 bases; unmatched junction bases: 3. Germline CDR1 SQVTM, CDR2 ANQGSEA. CDR3 DNA: TGCAGCGTTGAAGAGACTAGCGGGAGGGCGCACGAGCAGTACTTC. Protein sequence: CSVEETSGRAHEQYF.

This chain connects TRBV6-2 or TRBV6-3 to TRBJ1-5; D is perhaps TRBD1 (5 bases). This CDR3 comprises 15 residues. The ends were cut back, 6 bases at V and 1 base at J, with 13 bases in the middle. From germline, CDR1 is MNHEY and CDR2 SVGEGT. The CDR3 reads CASSSGAKSNQPQHF. As DNA, the CDR3 is TGTGCCAGCAGCTCCGGGGCTAAAAGCAATCAGCCCCAGCATTTT.

This clonotype was counted once. The chain links TRBV12-3 or TRBV12-4 to TRBJ1-1, with D hard to call. Between the trimmed V and J ends, which lost 8 bases and 11 bases, there was a span of 18 bases. CDR3 length equals 12 residues. CDR3: CASRNLRGMAFF. CDR3 nucleotides: TGTGCCAGCCGCAACCTTAGAGGGATGGCTTTCTTT.

This clonotype appeared a few times. The chain carries TRBV14 and TRBJ2-1; D remains unclear. Germline V lookup: CDR1 SGHDN, CDR2 FVKESK. Trimming took 1 base from V and 2 from J, leaving 6 bases between them. CDR3 length: 14 residues. The CDR3 sequence is CASSQVGPYNEQFF. Here the CDR3 DNA reads TGTGCCAGCAGCCAAGTAGGGCCCTACAATGAGCAGTTCTTC.

This clonotype was counted a few times. The chain uses TRBV6-5 and TRBJ2-7; 7 bases line up with TRBD2. Germline V gives CDR1 MNHEY, CDR2 SVGAGI. The length of the CDR3 is 17 residues. V was pared by 0 bases and J by 0 bases, with 8 bases of the junction left unmatched. The CDR3 DNA is TGTGCCAGCAGTTACTCGATTGTAGGCGGGAGCTCCTACGAGCAGTACTTC. It yields the protein CASSYSIVGGSSYEQYF.

This clonotype was found a few times. V usage is TRBV12-3 or TRBV12-4 and J usage is TRBJ1-4; no clear D gene. This CDR3 spans 13 amino acids. Deletions cut 5 bases from V and 8 bases from J, with 12 bases between. The CDR3 region has the DNA TGTGCCAGCAGTCCGCCGACAACCGAAAAACTGTTTTTT. This gives the protein CASSPPTTEKLFF.

V and J are TRBV6-5 and TRBJ1-4, with D unresolved. The ends were cut back, 2 bases at V and 5 bases at J, with 9 bases in the middle. Germline CDR1 reads MNHEY; CDR2 reads SVGAGI. The CDR3 is 14 amino acids. This chain's CDR3 is CASSYRRRNEKLFF. For the CDR3, the DNA is TGTGCCAGCAGTTACCGGCGGAGAAATGAAAAACTGTTTTTT.

The V and J genes are TRBV6-1 and TRBJ2-2; maybe TRBD2 (6 bases). This CDR3 comprises 13 residues. Trimming removed 5 bases at V and 6 bases at J, with 10 bases between. Germline V gene lookup returns CDR1 MNHNS and CDR2 SASEGT. The DNA of the CDR3 is TGTGCCAGCAGTCCCCGGGGGTCCGGGGAGCTGTTTTTT. Its protein product is CASSPRGSGELFF.

The DNA of the CDR3 is TGTGCCAGCAGCAGGGACAGGGGTCAGCCCCAGCATTTT. It yields the protein CASSRDRGQPQHF. The chain employs TRBV7-7 and TRBJ1-5; 10 nucleotides align to TRBD1. Trimming took 5 bases from V and 6 from J; bases not matched to a gene: 1. The CDR3 covers 13 residues. From germline, CDR1 is SSHAT and CDR2 FNYEAQ (reference sequence).

The chain uses TRBV10-3 and TRBJ2-7; D might be TRBD2 (6 bases). The CDR3 totals 13 residues. Germline-derived CDR1 and CDR2 are ENHRY and SYGVKD. V was clipped by 3 bases and J by 5 bases, with 11 bases between them. The CDR3 nucleotides read TGTGCCATCAGTGACGGGGGAGACAACGAGCAGTACGTC. Its protein product is CAISDGGDNEQYV.

The CDR3 sequence is CAWIMEGLTEAFF. The CDR3 bases are TGTGCCTGGATAATGGAGGGGTTAACTGAAGCTTTCTTT. The chain carries TRBV30 and TRBJ1-1; perhaps TRBD1 as D (5 bases). CDR3 length equals 13 residues. Trimming pared 4 bases from V and 5 bases from J, leaving 14 bases between. Germline CDR1 is GTSNPN and CDR2 is SVGIG (reference sequence).

V and J are TRBV10-3 and TRBJ2-5, with D uncertain. The germline V gene has CDR1 ENHRY and CDR2 SYGVKD. The CDR3 has 13 residues. The V end was cut by 9 bases, the J end by 4 bases, with 15 bases between. The CDR3 here is CAMQRTERETQYF. In DNA form, the CDR3 reads TGTGCCATGCAACGGACCGAGCGAGAGACCCAGTACTTC.

J is TRBJ1-4 and V is TRBV20-1, with D unresolved. Germline CDR1 and CDR2: DFQATT and SNEGSKA (reference sequence). V lost 0 bases, J lost 5 bases, and 10 bases lay in between. The CDR3 loop spans 14 amino acids. The CDR3, as DNA: TGCAGTGCTAGAGATCTCGCGGGAAATGAAAAACTGTTTTTT. This sequence encodes CSARDLAGNEKLFF.

This clonotype was detected ten times or more. V and J are TRBV7-8 and TRBJ2-1, with a possible D match to TRBD1 (5 bases). The CDR3 runs to 13 residues. The V gene lost 6 bases and the J gene lost 9 bases, with 15 bases spanning the gap. Germline V lookup: CDR1 SGHVS, CDR2 FQNEAQ. The CDR3 loop reads CASSRPQDTEQFF. The CDR3 DNA reads TGTGCCAGCAGTCGCCCACAGGACACTGAGCAGTTCTTC. The complete variable domain, with remaining parts taken from reference TRBV7-8 and TRBJ2-1, reads GAGVSQSPRYKVAKRGQDVALRCDPISGHVSLFWYQQALGQGPEFLTYFQNEAQLDKSGLPSDRFFAERPEGSVSTLKIQRTQQEDSAVYLCASSRPQDTEQFFGPGTRLTVL.

V gene TRBV7-6 combines with J gene TRBJ2-3; D not certain. V was clipped by 10 bases and J by 1 base, with 12 bases between them. Per germline, CDR1 SGHVS and CDR2 FNYEAQ. CDR3 length: 13 residues. The CDR3 loop is CAISKGGTDTQYF. The CDR3 DNA is TGTGCCATCTCAAAGGGCGGCACAGATACGCAGTATTTT.

This clonotype has a handful of counts. CDR3 residues: CASSSLKQGSGEQYF. The CDR3 nucleotides read TGTGCCAGCAGTTCGCTAAAACAGGGGTCAGGGGAGCAGTACTTC. The chain couples TRBV28 to TRBJ2-7; 7 nucleotides match TRBD1. This CDR3 is built from 15 residues. CDR1 and CDR2 from the germline V gene are MDHEN and SYDVKM. V lost 4 bases to trimming and J lost 7 bases; unmatched junction nucleotides: 13.

This clonotype was counted at least ten times. V gene TRBV6-1 combines with J gene TRBJ2-1, with 7 bases matching TRBD2. This CDR3 has 13 amino acids. The germline V gene has CDR1 MNHNS and CDR2 SASEGT. V trimming: 5 bases; J trimming: 7 bases; junction bases outside the gene matches: 5. DNA for the CDR3: TGTGCCAGCAGTTCAACCGGGGGGAATGAGCAGTTCTTC. Protein product: CASSSTGGNEQFF.